This TCR beta chain was observed in a study of shared clonotypes between healthy human individuals. Study results and limitations: Few donors limited the genetic and exposure-history diversity represented.

Sequencing used immunoSEQ multiplex PCR; TCRdb keeps in-frame clones, though not all of them. The sample has around 240,000 clones, over 50% seen once. A remark on this clone: Its antigen is unknown.

The CDR3 is 15 amino acids. Germline V gives CDR1 MNHEY, CDR2 SMNVEV (reference sequence). V was pared by 2 bases and J by 4 bases, with 6 bases of the junction left unmatched. The sequenced material came from memory CD4+ T cells sorted from blood. Indicated subset: CD45RA-negative fraction. This clonotype originated in a man in his thirties or forties in good health. This chain uses TRBV27 with TRBJ1-2; 8 bases line up with TRBD1. CDR3 in DNA: TGTGCCAGCAGTTTACGACAGGGGACGTTCTATGGCTACACCTTC. It yields the protein CASSLRQGTFYGYTF.